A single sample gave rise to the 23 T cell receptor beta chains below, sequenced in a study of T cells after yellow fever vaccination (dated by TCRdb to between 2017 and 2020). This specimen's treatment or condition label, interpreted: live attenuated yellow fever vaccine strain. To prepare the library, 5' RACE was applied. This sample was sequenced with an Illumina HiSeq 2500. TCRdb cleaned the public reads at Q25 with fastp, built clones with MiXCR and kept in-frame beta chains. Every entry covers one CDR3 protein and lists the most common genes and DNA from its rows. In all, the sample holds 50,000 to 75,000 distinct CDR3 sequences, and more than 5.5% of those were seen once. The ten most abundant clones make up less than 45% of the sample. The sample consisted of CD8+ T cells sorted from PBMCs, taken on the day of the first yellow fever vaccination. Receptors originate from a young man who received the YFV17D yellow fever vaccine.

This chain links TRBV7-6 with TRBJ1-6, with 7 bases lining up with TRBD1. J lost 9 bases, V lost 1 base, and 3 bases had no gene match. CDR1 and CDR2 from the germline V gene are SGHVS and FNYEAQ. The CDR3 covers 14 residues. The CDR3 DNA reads TGTGCCAGCAGCTTAGGGGGACAGATTTCACCCCTCCACTTT. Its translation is CASSLGGQISPLHF.

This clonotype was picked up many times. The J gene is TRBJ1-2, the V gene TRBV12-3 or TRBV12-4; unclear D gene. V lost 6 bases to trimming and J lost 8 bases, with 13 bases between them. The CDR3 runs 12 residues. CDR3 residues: CASSPTVDGYTF. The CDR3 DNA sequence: TGTGCCAGCAGCCCAACTGTGGACGGCTACACCTTC.

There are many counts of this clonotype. Here the CDR3 DNA reads TGTGCCAGCAGCTTTTGGCAGGGGGCAACTAATGAAAAACTGTTTTTT. Encoded protein: CASSFWQGATNEKLFF. This chain links TRBV7-2 with TRBJ1-4, with 7 bases aligning to TRBD1. The CDR3 spans 16 residues. With 3 bases clipped from V and 0 bases from J, the junction kept 4 bases outside the gene matches. Germline V lookup: CDR1 SGHTA, CDR2 FQGNSA.

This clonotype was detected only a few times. CDR3 nucleotides: TGTGCCAGCAGTGAACAGGCGGGGGGGCCGAGTGAGCAGTTCTTC. Its protein is CASSEQAGGPSEQFF. This chain joins TRBV6-1 and TRBJ2-1; 9 nucleotides match TRBD2. The CDR3 has 15 residues. CDR1 and CDR2 from the germline V gene are MNHNS and SASEGT. Losses at the gene ends were 2 bases for V and 9 bases for J; bases not matched to a gene: 8.

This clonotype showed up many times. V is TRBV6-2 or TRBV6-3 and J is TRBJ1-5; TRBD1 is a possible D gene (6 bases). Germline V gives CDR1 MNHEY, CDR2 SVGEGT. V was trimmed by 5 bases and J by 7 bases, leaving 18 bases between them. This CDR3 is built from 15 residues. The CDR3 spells CASSTTLTGSQPQHF. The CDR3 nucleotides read TGTGCCAGCAGTACCACCCTCACAGGGAGCCAGCCCCAGCATTTT.

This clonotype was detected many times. The CDR3 bases are TGTGCCAGCAGTTACTCCCCCATCGACAGGGTTTCTGGCTACACCTTC. Amino acid sequence: CASSYSPIDRVSGYTF. The chain uses TRBV6-2 or TRBV6-3 and TRBJ1-2, with 7 bases aligning to TRBD1. The CDR3 runs 16 residues. Trimming cost V 0 bases and J 7 bases; bases outside gene matches: 11. Germline V gives CDR1 MNHEY, CDR2 SVGEGT.

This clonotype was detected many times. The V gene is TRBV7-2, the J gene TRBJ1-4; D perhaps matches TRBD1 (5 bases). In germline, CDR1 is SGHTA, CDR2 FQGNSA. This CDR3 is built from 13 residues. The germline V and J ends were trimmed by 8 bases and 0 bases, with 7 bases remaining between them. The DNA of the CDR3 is TGTGCCAGCCAGACAGCAACTAATGAAAAACTGTTTTTT. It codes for CASQTATNEKLFF.

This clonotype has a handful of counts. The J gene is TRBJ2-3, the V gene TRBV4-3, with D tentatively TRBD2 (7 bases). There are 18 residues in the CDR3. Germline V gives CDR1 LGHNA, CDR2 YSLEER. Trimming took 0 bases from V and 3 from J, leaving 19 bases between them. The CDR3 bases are TGCGCCAGCAGCCAAGATCATTGGCCGGGGGGCTGGACAGATACGCAGTATTTT. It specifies CASSQDHWPGGWTDTQYF.

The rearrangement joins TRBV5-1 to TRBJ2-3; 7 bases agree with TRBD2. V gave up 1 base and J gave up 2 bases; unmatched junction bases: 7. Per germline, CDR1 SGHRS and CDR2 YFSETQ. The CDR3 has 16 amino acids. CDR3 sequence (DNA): TGCGCCAGCAGCTTGAGCGGGGCCGCACTCACAGATACGCAGTATTTT. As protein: CASSLSGAALTDTQYF.

The CDR3 coding sequence is TGTGCCAGCAGCTCACCGGGGCGGAGCACAGATACGCAGTATTTT. It translates to CASSSPGRSTDTQYF. The chain links TRBV7-9 to TRBJ2-3; tentatively, D is TRBD1 or TRBD2 (5 bases each). The V end lost 4 bases, the J end lost 0 bases, and 11 bases lay between the germline ends. CDR1 and CDR2 from the germline V gene are SEHNR and FQNEAQ (reference sequence). This CDR3 has 15 amino acids.

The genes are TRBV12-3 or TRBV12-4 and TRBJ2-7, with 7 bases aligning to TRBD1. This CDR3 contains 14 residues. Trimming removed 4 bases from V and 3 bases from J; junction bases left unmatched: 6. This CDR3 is CASSSLTGSYEQYF. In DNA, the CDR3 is TGTGCCAGCAGTTCCCTGACAGGGAGCTACGAGCAGTACTTC.

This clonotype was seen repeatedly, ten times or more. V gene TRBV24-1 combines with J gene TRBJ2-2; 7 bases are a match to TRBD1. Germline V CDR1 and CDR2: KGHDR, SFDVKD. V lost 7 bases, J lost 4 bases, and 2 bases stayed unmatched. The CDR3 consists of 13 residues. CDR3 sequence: CATRDRPTGELFF. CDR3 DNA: TGTGCCACCAGGGACAGGCCCACCGGGGAGCTGTTTTTT.

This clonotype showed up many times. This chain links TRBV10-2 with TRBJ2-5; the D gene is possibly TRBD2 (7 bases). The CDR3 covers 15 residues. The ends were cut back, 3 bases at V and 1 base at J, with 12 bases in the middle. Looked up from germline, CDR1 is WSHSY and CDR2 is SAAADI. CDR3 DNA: TGCGCCAGCAGTGAAGGCGGGGGCCTCCAAGAGACCCAGTACTTC. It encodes CASSEGGGLQETQYF.

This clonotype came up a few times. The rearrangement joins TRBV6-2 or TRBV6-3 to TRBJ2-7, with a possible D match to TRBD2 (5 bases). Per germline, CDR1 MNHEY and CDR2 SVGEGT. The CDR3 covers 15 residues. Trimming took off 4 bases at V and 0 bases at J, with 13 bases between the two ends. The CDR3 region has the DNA TGTGCCAGCAGTTGGACTTCACTCCCCTCCTACGAGCAGTACGTC. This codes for CASSWTSLPSYEQYV.

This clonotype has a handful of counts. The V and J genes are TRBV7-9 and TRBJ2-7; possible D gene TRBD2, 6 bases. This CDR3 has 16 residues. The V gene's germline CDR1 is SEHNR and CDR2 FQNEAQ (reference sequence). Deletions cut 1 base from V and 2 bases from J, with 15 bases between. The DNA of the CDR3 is TGTGCCAGCAGCTTAGGGCGGGGCCGCCTGGCCTACGAGCAGTACGTC. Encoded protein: CASSLGRGRLAYEQYV.

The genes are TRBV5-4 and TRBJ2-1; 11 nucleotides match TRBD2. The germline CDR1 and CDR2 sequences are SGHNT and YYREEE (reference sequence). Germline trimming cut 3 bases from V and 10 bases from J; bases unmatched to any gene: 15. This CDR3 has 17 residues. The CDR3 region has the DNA TGTGCCAGCAGCTGGGGGGACTTAGCGGGGGGGCCGTTAGAGCAGTTCTTC. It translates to CASSWGDLAGGPLEQFF.

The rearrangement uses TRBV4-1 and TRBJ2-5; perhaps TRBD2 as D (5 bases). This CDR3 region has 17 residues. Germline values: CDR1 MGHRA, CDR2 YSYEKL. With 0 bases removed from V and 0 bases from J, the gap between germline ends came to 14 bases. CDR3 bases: TGCGCCAGCAGCCAAGATTATTTGAGCGGACACCAAGAGACCCAGTACTTC. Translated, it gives CASSQDYLSGHQETQYF.

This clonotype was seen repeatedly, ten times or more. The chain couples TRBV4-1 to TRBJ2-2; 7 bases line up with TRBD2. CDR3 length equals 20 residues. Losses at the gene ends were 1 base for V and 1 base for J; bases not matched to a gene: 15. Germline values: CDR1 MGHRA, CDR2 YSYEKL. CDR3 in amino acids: CASSQGPYLGTNENTGELFF. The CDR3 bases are TGCGCCAGCAGCCAAGGACCTTACTTAGGGACTAACGAGAACACCGGGGAGCTGTTTTTT.

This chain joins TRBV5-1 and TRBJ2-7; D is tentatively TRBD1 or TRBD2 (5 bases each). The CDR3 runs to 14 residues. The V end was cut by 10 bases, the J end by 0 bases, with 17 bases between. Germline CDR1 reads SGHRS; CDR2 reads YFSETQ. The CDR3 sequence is CAAPPGPYSYEQYV. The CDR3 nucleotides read TGCGCCGCCCCACCGGGACCCTACTCCTACGAGCAGTACGTC.

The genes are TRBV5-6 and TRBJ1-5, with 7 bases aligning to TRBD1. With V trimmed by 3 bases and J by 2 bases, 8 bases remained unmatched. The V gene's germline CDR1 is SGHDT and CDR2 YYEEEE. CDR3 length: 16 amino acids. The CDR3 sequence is CASSWGTGAGNQPQHF. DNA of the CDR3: TGTGCCAGCAGCTGGGGTACAGGGGCGGGCAATCAGCCCCAGCATTTT. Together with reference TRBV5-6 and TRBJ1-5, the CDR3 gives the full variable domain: DAGVTQSPTHLIKTRGQQVTLRCSPKSGHDTVSWYQQALGQGPQFIFQYYEEEERQRGNFPDRFSGHQFPNYSSELNVNALLLGDSALYLCASSWGTGAGNQPQHFGDGTRLSIL.

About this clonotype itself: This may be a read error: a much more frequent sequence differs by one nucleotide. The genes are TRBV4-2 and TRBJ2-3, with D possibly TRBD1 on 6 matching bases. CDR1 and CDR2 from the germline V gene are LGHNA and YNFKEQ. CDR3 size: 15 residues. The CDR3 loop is CGSSQGGGVADTQYF. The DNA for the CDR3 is TGTGGCAGCAGCCAAGGGGGTGGAGTTGCAGATACGCAGTATTTT.

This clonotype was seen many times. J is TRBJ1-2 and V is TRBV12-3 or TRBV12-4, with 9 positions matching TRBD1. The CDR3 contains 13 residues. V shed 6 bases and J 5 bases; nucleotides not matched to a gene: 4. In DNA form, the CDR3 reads TGTGCCAGCAGGACAGGGGGATCTTATGGCTACACCTTC. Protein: CASRTGGSYGYTF.

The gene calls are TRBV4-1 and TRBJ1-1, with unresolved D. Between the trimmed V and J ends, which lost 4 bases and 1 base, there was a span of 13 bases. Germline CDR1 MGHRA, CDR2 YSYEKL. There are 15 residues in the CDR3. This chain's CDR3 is CASSRTVNPNTEAFF. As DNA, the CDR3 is TGCGCCAGCAGCCGAACAGTCAACCCGAACACTGAAGCTTTCTTT.